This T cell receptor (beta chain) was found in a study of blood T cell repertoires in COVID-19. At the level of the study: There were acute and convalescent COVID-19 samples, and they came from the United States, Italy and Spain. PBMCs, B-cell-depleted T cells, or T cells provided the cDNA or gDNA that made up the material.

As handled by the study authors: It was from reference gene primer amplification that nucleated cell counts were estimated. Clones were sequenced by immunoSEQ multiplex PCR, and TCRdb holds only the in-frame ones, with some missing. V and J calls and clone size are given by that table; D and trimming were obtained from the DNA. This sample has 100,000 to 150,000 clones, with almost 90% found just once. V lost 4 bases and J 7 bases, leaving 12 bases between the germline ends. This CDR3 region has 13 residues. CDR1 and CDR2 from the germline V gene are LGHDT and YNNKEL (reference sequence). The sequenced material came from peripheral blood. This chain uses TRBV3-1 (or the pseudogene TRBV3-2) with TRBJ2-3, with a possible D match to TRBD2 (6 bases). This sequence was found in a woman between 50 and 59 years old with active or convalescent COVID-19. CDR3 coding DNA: TGTGCCAGCAGCCTGGCGGGACTTCATACGCAGTATTTT. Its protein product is CASSLAGLHTQYF.